This TCR beta chain came from a study of response to subunit inactivated influenza vaccine. This clonotype came up many times. The CDR3 runs to 12 residues. With 5 bases removed from V and 5 bases from J, the gap between germline ends came to 6 bases. Germline V CDR1 and CDR2: SEHNR, FQNEAQ (reference sequence). TCRdb itself ran the RT-PCR reads through MiXCR, one entry per CDR3 protein. This repertoire shows more than 550,000 distinct CDR3 sequences, roughly 10% found once; its top ten account for about 10%. These same records also appear under a second study, on T cells expressing NK-cell markers. That study adds: UMIs accompanied the 5'RACE template switching by which TCR beta cDNA was made.

The starting material was PBMCs from blood, obtained on the day of vaccination. The chain recombines TRBV7-9 with TRBJ1-4; D not resolved. This TCR derives from a man in his fifties or sixties who received an inactivated influenza vaccine. The CDR3 sequence: CASSHGNEKLFF. In nucleotides, the CDR3 is TGTGCCAGCAGCCACGGAAATGAAAAACTGTTTTTT.